This TCR beta chain was obtained from a study of blood T cell repertoires in COVID-19. The V end lost 3 bases, the J end lost 1 base, and 11 bases lay between the germline ends. Germline CDR1 and CDR2: SQVTM and ANQGSEA. The CDR3 covers 14 residues. This clone was seen at least ten times. Methods used by the authors: Reference gene primers were amplified, and this amplification served to estimate nucleated cell counts. Sequencing used immunoSEQ multiplex PCR; TCRdb keeps in-frame clones, though not all of them. V and J calls and clone size are given by that table; D and trimming were obtained from the DNA. The sample holds about 33,000 clones, approximately 78% seen once.

Specimen: peripheral blood. The receptor comes from a man aged 70-80 years with acute or convalescent COVID-19. The J gene is TRBJ2-3, the V gene TRBV29-1; TRBD2 is a possible D gene (6 bases). Here the CDR3 DNA reads TGCAGCGTTGATAGGAGGGGAGGCACAGATACGCAGTATTTT. This encodes CSVDRRGGTDTQYF.